This T cell receptor (beta chain) was found in a study of T cell responses to AZD1222 COVID-19 vaccine. The study's findings and limits: Only after the peak T cell response were repertoires sampled. Spike-specific TCRs gained breadth and depth after people received two AZD1222 doses. Reportedly, nearly half of unique spike TCRs recognized epitopes outside B.1.351/B.1.1.7 mutations. Donors skewed white British and female; clonal diversity was possibly underestimated.

Here immunoSEQ multiplex PCR was the method, and the copy in TCRdb shows in-frame clones only, minus some. This sample carries approximately 90,000 clones, roughly nine tenths of them seen once, and the ten largest clones take 7%. Turning to this clone: The antigen is unknown.

From germline, CDR1 is SGHRS and CDR2 YFSETQ. The CDR3 spans 13 residues. V lost 1 base and J 6 bases, leaving 10 bases between the germline ends. This TCR was sampled from an adult in good health. The sequenced sample was peripheral blood, obtained on day 0 of AZD1222 vaccination. The V gene is TRBV5-1, the J gene TRBJ1-2; D remains ambiguous. The chain's CDR3 is CASSLLGQDGYTF. The CDR3, as DNA: TGCGCCAGCAGCTTGTTAGGTCAGGATGGCTACACCTTC.